Following are 28 T cell receptor beta chains from one sample sequenced in a study of blood T cell repertoires in COVID-19. Assay used: immunoSEQ multiplex PCR; TCRdb lists only in-frame clones, some missing. The sample contains 80,000 to 90,000 clones, around 87% of which appear only once. Specimen: peripheral blood. The receptor set was obtained from a man aged 35-49 years with acute or convalescent COVID-19.

The CDR3 reads CASSHDRDANTGELFF. The CDR3 DNA follows: TGCGCCAGCAGCCATGACAGGGATGCGAACACCGGGGAGCTGTTTTTT. This chain joins TRBV4-3 and TRBJ2-2; 7 bases are a match to TRBD1. Germline CDR1 is LGHNA and CDR2 is YSLEER. The CDR3 runs 16 residues. Trimming cost V 3 bases and J 0 bases; bases outside gene matches: 4.

The V call is TRBV19, the J call TRBJ2-4; 8 positions match TRBD1. Germline trimming cut 3 bases from V and 2 bases from J; bases unmatched to any gene: 12. The CDR3 totals 18 residues. Germline V lookup: CDR1 LNHDA, CDR2 SQIVND (reference sequence). CDR3 DNA: TGTGCCAGTAGTATCCACATCGCCCAGGGGGCGACCAAAAACATTCAGTACTTC. It specifies CASSIHIAQGATKNIQYF.

The rearrangement joins TRBV6-5 to TRBJ2-7; a possible D gene is TRBD1 (6 bases). Germline CDR1 reads MNHEY; CDR2 reads SVGAGI. Between the trimmed V and J ends, which lost 4 bases and 2 bases, there was a span of 12 bases. The length of the CDR3 is 14 residues. The CDR3 is CASSSPTGTYEQYF. In DNA, the CDR3 is TGTGCCAGCAGTTCGCCGACAGGAACCTACGAGCAGTACTTC.

The DNA of the CDR3 is TGTGCCAGCTCACCGTTCCTAGCGGGGGGGGACCAAGAGACCCAGTACTTC. This sequence encodes CASSPFLAGGDQETQYF. The rearrangement uses TRBV18 and TRBJ2-5, with 12 bases identical to TRBD2. Germline V CDR1 and CDR2: KGHSH, LQKENI. This CDR3 region has 17 residues. J was trimmed by 0 bases and V by 3 bases; bases with no gene match: 5.

This chain uses TRBV12-3 or TRBV12-4 with TRBJ2-5, with D hard to call. Trimming took 1 base from V and 5 from J, leaving 5 bases between them. This CDR3 contains 12 residues. The CDR3 loop reads CASSLVSETQYF. The CDR3 DNA is TGTGCCAGCAGTTTAGTGTCGGAGACCCAGTACTTC.

This sequence joins TRBV11-2 and TRBJ1-1, with TRBD1 matching over 9 bases. V was pared by 5 bases and J by 4 bases, with 5 bases of the junction left unmatched. This CDR3 has 14 amino acids. From germline, CDR1 is SGHAT and CDR2 FQNNGV. The CDR3 here is CASSTRDRATEAFF. The CDR3, as DNA: TGTGCCAGCAGCACCCGGGACAGGGCCACTGAAGCTTTCTTT.

This clone was counted a single time. V is TRBV28 and J is TRBJ1-2, with D uncertain. V was clipped by 0 bases and J by 8 bases, with 10 bases between them. The CDR3 contains 13 residues. Germline-derived CDR1 and CDR2 are MDHEN and SYDVKM. This CDR3 reads CASSLWAEEGYTF. The CDR3 DNA is TGTGCCAGCAGTTTATGGGCCGAGGAAGGCTACACCTTC.

The gene calls are TRBV2 and TRBJ1-2; 12 bases match TRBD1. Germline V gene sequence: CDR1 SNHLY, CDR2 FYNNEI. CDR3 length: 15 residues. Germline trimming cut 5 bases from V and 7 bases from J; bases unmatched to any gene: 8. This CDR3 reads CASSKPGQGASGYTF. CDR3 coding DNA: TGTGCCAGCAGTAAACCGGGACAGGGGGCGAGTGGCTACACCTTC.

This chain connects TRBV12-5 to TRBJ2-7; TRBD1 agrees at 7 bases. V shed 6 bases and J 4 bases; nucleotides not matched to a gene: 9. The V gene's germline CDR1 is LGHNT and CDR2 FRNRAP. The CDR3 covers 14 residues. The CDR3 nucleotides read TGTGCTAGTGGGAAAACAGGGGCTGTATACGAGCAGTACTTC. Protein product: CASGKTGAVYEQYF.

The chain recombines TRBV5-4 with TRBJ2-5, with D perhaps matching TRBD1 (5 bases). V dropped 1 base and J dropped 2 bases, with 9 bases sitting between them. Germline values: CDR1 SGHNT, CDR2 YYREEE (reference sequence). The CDR3 totals 14 residues. This chain's CDR3 is CASSLKDIQETQYF. The CDR3 bases are TGTGCCAGCAGCTTGAAGGACATACAAGAGACCCAGTACTTC. Drawing the rest from reference TRBV5-4 and TRBJ2-5, the complete variable domain is ETGVTQSPTHLIKTRGQQVTLRCSSQSGHNTVSWYQQALGQGPQFIFQYYREEENGRGNFPPRFSGLQFPNYSSELNVNALELDDSALYLCASSLKDIQETQYFGPGTRLLVL.

V gene TRBV19 combines with J gene TRBJ1-5; perhaps TRBD1 as D (5 bases). V shed 2 bases and J shed 2 bases, with 10 bases lying between them. The CDR3 totals 15 residues. CDR1 is LNHDA and CDR2 is SQIVND in the germline V gene (reference sequence). Written as DNA, the CDR3 is TGTGCCAGTAGTATATTTGTAGGGGGCAATCAGCCCCAGCATTTT. Translated: CASSIFVGGNQPQHF.

The chain links TRBV19 to TRBJ2-1; D not resolved. Trimming pared 4 bases from V and 5 bases from J, leaving 9 bases between. The CDR3 loop spans 13 amino acids. From germline, CDR1 is LNHDA and CDR2 SQIVND (reference sequence). The CDR3, as DNA: TGTGCCAGTAGTACTTTTAGAGACAATGAGCAGTTCTTC. This sequence encodes CASSTFRDNEQFF.

J is TRBJ2-3 and V is TRBV4-3; possibly TRBD2 for D (5 bases). Germline V gives CDR1 LGHNA, CDR2 YSLEER. V lost 1 base and J lost 0, with 14 bases in between. The CDR3 spans 17 residues. CDR3 protein: CASSQGPARTSTDTQYF. The CDR3 bases are TGCGCCAGCAGCCAAGGTCCGGCCCGGACTAGCACAGATACGCAGTATTTT.

J is TRBJ1-4 and V is TRBV27; the match to TRBD1 covers 9 bases. V lost 0 bases, J lost 8 bases, and 7 bases stayed unmatched. There are 16 residues in the CDR3. The germline gives CDR1 MNHEY, CDR2 SMNVEV (reference sequence). The CDR3 protein is CASSLSWGTGREKLFF. The CDR3 DNA is TGTGCCAGCAGTTTATCTTGGGGGACAGGGAGAGAAAAACTGTTTTTT.

The chain combines TRBV10-3 with TRBJ2-7; 10 bases are a match to TRBD2. V dropped 0 bases and J dropped 13; count of bases not matched to a gene: 12. This CDR3 is built from 15 residues. Germline lookup yields CDR1 ENHRY and CDR2 SYGVKD. The CDR3 protein is CAISESNSSSGSKYF. CDR3 coding DNA: TGTGCCATCAGTGAGTCGAATAGTTCTAGCGGGAGCAAATACTTC.

The rearrangement links TRBV30 to TRBJ1-1; possibly TRBD1 for D (5 bases). CDR3 length: 16 residues. V was shortened by 3 bases and J by 5 bases, with 22 bases between the two germline ends. The germline gives CDR1 GTSNPN, CDR2 SVGIG (reference sequence). In DNA form, the CDR3 reads TGTGCCTGGAGCCAAACCACCGGGACTTCGGGGACTGAAGCTTTCTTT. Translating it yields CAWSQTTGTSGTEAFF.

This chain connects TRBV11-2 to TRBJ1-1, with a possible D match to TRBD1 (6 bases). The germline V and J ends were trimmed by 1 base and 0 bases, with 6 bases remaining between them. CDR1 is SGHAT, CDR2 FQNNGV, per germline. The CDR3 extends over 14 amino acids. This chain's CDR3 is CASSLGTVNTEAFF. The CDR3 DNA is TGTGCCAGCAGCTTAGGGACAGTGAACACTGAAGCTTTCTTT.

The chain has TRBV7-2 and TRBJ1-5; 8 positions match TRBD1. Unmatched junction bases numbered 7, after V lost 3 bases and J lost 3 bases. The germline CDR1 and CDR2 sequences are SGHTA and FQGNSA. The CDR3 spans 16 residues. CDR3: CASSFRQGWDNQPQHF. As DNA, the CDR3 is TGTGCCAGCAGCTTTAGACAGGGGTGGGACAATCAGCCCCAGCATTTT.

J is TRBJ2-1 and V is TRBV25-1, with 7 positions matching TRBD1. The V and J ends lost 2 bases and 1 base, in that order; junction bases with no gene match: 2. Germline V CDR1 and CDR2: MGHDK, SYGVNS. The CDR3 totals 15 residues. The CDR3 region is CASSEPQGSYNEQFF. The CDR3 coding sequence is TGTGCCAGCAGTGAACCACAGGGGTCCTACAATGAGCAGTTCTTC.

The chain joins TRBV18 to TRBJ1-3; D gene ambiguous. The V gene lost 3 bases and the J gene lost 1 base, with 13 bases spanning the gap. Per the germline V gene, CDR1 is KGHSH and CDR2 is LQKENI. The CDR3 is made up of 16 amino acids. CDR3 sequence: CASSPVAVESGNTIYF. The CDR3 DNA sequence: TGTGCCAGCTCACCTGTGGCAGTTGAATCTGGAAACACCATATATTTT.

The genes are TRBV5-1 and TRBJ1-1; 10 nucleotides align to TRBD1. J lost 4 bases, V lost 1 base, and 7 bases had no gene match. This CDR3 comprises 16 residues. Germline CDR1 is SGHRS and CDR2 is YFSETQ. In DNA, the CDR3 is TGCGCCAGCAGCTTGCGGACAGGGGGGATTTCCACTGAAGCTTTCTTT. Protein product: CASSLRTGGISTEAFF.

The chain couples TRBV5-1 to TRBJ2-4; possibly TRBD2 for D (5 bases). V shed 0 bases and J shed 5 bases, with 9 bases lying between them. Per the germline V gene, CDR1 is SGHRS and CDR2 is YFSETQ. There are 14 residues in the CDR3. The CDR3 nucleotides are TGCGCCAGCAGCTTGGATGGAGGCGAAAACATTCAGTACTTC. Encoded protein: CASSLDGGENIQYF.

The chain is built from TRBV11-2 and TRBJ1-4, with D possibly matching TRBD1 (5 bases). There are 16 residues in the CDR3. Trimming removed 5 bases at V and 3 bases at J, with 16 bases between. Germline CDR1 is SGHAT and CDR2 is FQNNGV. The CDR3 DNA sequence: TGTGCCAGCAGCATAGCGGATGGACATTCTAATGAAAAACTGTTTTTT. The encoded protein is CASSIADGHSNEKLFF.

This chain connects TRBV18 to TRBJ2-6; a weak D match, TRBD2 (5 bases). The CDR3 covers 19 residues. Germline CDR1 and CDR2: KGHSH and LQKENI. Trimming pared 3 bases from V and 1 base from J, leaving 19 bases between. CDR3 nucleotide sequence: TGTGCCAGCTCACCGTTTGGTGGGAGTATTTCTTCTGGGGCCAACGTCCTGACTTTC. Translation gives CASSPFGGSISSGANVLTF.

The chain is built from TRBV25-1 and TRBJ1-2; unclear D gene. The V end lost 7 bases, the J end lost 0 bases, and 9 bases lay between the germline ends. Germline V gene lookup returns CDR1 MGHDK and CDR2 SYGVNS. The CDR3 contains 13 residues. This CDR3 is CASTGGTNYGYTF. DNA for the CDR3: TGTGCCAGCACTGGCGGGACTAACTATGGCTACACCTTC.

V is TRBV30 and J is TRBJ1-6; perhaps TRBD1 as D (6 bases). The CDR3 has 13 residues. CDR1 and CDR2 from the germline V gene are GTSNPN and SVGIG (reference sequence). Trimming left V 4 bases short and J 7 bases short, with 11 bases between. CDR3 sequence: CAWKKGENSPLHF. Written as DNA, the CDR3 is TGTGCCTGGAAGAAGGGGGAAAATTCACCCCTCCACTTT.

The chain joins TRBV10-3 to TRBJ1-4; D unclear. Trimming took off 2 bases at V and 7 bases at J, with 5 bases between the two ends. The CDR3 runs 12 residues. The germline CDR1 and CDR2 sequences are ENHRY and SYGVKD. CDR3 nucleotide sequence: TGTGCCATCAGTGAGGGCGGTGAAAAACTGTTTTTT. Translating gives CAISEGGEKLFF.

The chain combines TRBV10-3 with TRBJ1-4; 8 bases match TRBD1. The CDR3 is made up of 15 amino acids. Germline CDR1 ENHRY, CDR2 SYGVKD. V trimming: 4 bases; J trimming: 12 bases; junction bases outside the gene matches: 13. CDR3 nucleotide sequence: TGTGCCATCAGTGCGGACAGGGACCCCGCAAGTGAACTGTTTTTT. Its translation is CAISADRDPASELFF.